This T cell receptor (beta chain) was sequenced during a study of beta chain features in type 1 diabetes. The entirety of the isolated RNA underwent reverse transcription, so expressed TCRB transcripts were sequenced. Profiling relied on immunoSEQ multiplex PCR, and the TCRdb table lists in-frame clones only, not all of them. The table shows more than 85,000 clones, with roughly 40% occurring only once. The CDR3 contains 16 residues. The trim removed 3 bases at V and 0 bases at J, leaving 4 bases unmatched. The V gene's germline CDR1 is SEHNR and CDR2 FQNEAQ (reference sequence). Sequenced material: stem cell memory CD4+ T cells from blood. This TCR was sampled from a young woman in good health. The rearrangement links TRBV7-9 to TRBJ1-5, with 8 bases matching TRBD1. The CDR3 DNA follows: TGTGCCAGCAGCTTCTCGGGACAGGTTAGCAATCAGCCCCAGCATTTT. Translated, it gives CASSFSGQVSNQPQHF.